This T cell receptor beta chain emerged from a study of CD8+ T cells in alopecia areata. With V trimmed by 7 bases and J by 6 bases, 9 bases remained unmatched. This CDR3 has 14 residues. Germline V gene lookup returns CDR1 MNHNS and CDR2 SASEGT. This clone has more than one count but fewer than ten. Sample treatment: oral pan-JAK inhibitor, 5-10 mg twice daily. Sequencing used cDNA as its template, made by extracting RNA and reverse transcribing it. Sequenced by immunoSEQ multiplex PCR; TCRdb stores in-frame clones only, minus some. The sample consists of fewer than 250,000 clones, about three fifths of them appearing once.

The specimen was CD4+ T cells sorted from blood, collected between weeks 49 and 50, from a patient treated with tofacitinib. This TCR was recovered from a human donor with alopecia areata. This chain uses TRBV6-1 with TRBJ1-5; 7 nucleotides line up with TRBD1. The CDR3: CASTQQGLGQPQHF. CDR3 DNA sequence: TGTGCCAGCACCCAACAGGGGTTAGGTCAGCCCCAGCATTTT.